The entry below gives a single T cell receptor beta chain sequence along with its context. Seattle researchers signed up patients amid active infection and tracked them longitudinally. V trimming: 6 bases; J trimming: 0 bases; junction bases outside the gene matches: 4. CDR1 is MRHNA and CDR2 is SNTAGT in the germline V gene. The CDR3 runs 14 residues. This sample was taken from a study of blood T cell repertoires in COVID-19. Study overall: In each case, the material was cDNA or gDNA derived from T cells, B-cell-depleted T cells, or PBMCs.

Per the study methods: Nucleated cell counts were estimated from reference gene primer amplification. The repertoire was sequenced with immunoSEQ multiplex PCR; TCRdb's copy has only in-frame clones and lacks some. That table furnishes V, J and clone size, whereas the DNA furnished D and trimming. The table records fewer than 250,000 clones, 80% to 90% of them present only once. The sequence was obtained from a woman of 80 years or more with COVID-19, enrolled during active disease. Sequencing was performed on peripheral blood. The V call is TRBV6-4, the J call TRBJ1-2, with 7 positions matching TRBD1. The CDR3 nucleotides read TGTGCCAGCAGCCCCCAGGGGGCTAACTATGGCTACACCTTC. This codes for CASSPQGANYGYTF.